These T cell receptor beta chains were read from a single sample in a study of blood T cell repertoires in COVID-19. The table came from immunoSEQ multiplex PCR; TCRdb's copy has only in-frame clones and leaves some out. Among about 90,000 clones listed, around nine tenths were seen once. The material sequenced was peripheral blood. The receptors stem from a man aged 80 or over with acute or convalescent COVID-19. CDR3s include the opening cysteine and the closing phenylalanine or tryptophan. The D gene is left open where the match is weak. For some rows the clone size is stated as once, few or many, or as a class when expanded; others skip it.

CDR3nt: TGTGCCACGGATCAGGGGACCCAAGAGACCCAGTACTTC
CDR3aa: CATDQGTQETQYF
len: 13
d_gene: -
j_gene: TRBJ2-5
abundance: -
v_gene: TRBV10-3

CDR3nt: TGTGCCAGCAGTTTGCGCCCGACAGGGGTGGATTCACCCCTCCACTTT
CDR3aa: CASSLRPTGVDSPLHF
len: 16
d_gene: TRBD1
j_gene: TRBJ1-6
abundance: few
v_gene: TRBV27

CDR3nt: TGTGCCAGCATGATCAGCGGGAGCGAGACCTACAATGAGCAGTTCTTC
CDR3aa: CASMISGSETYNEQFF
len: 16
d_gene: TRBD2
j_gene: TRBJ2-1
abundance: -
v_gene: TRBV28

CDR3nt: TGTGCCTGGAGTGTACTCAAGACAGGGGGCTTTGGCTACACCTTC
CDR3aa: CAWSVLKTGGFGYTF
len: 15
d_gene: TRBD1
j_gene: TRBJ1-2
abundance: -
v_gene: TRBV30

CDR3nt: TGTGCCAGCCGCCTGACAGGGGCCTACGAGCAGTACTTC
CDR3aa: CASRLTGAYEQYF
len: 13
d_gene: TRBD1
j_gene: TRBJ2-7
abundance: -
v_gene: TRBV6-5

CDR3nt: TGTGCCAGCAGCTTAGTGTTAGCGAGGGATACGCAGTATTTT
CDR3aa: CASSLVLARDTQYF
len: 14
d_gene: -
j_gene: TRBJ2-3
abundance: -
v_gene: TRBV7-8

CDR3nt: TGTGCCAGCTCACCGTCCGGGACAGGAGAGACCCAGTACTTC
CDR3aa: CASSPSGTGETQYF
len: 14
d_gene: TRBD1
j_gene: TRBJ2-5
abundance: once
v_gene: TRBV18

CDR3nt: TGTGCCAGCAGTTTGGGGAGGAAAACTAATGAAAAACTGTTTTTT
CDR3aa: CASSLGRKTNEKLFF
len: 15
d_gene: -
j_gene: TRBJ1-4
abundance: -
v_gene: TRBV28

CDR3nt: TGTGCCACCAGCAGAGTTCAAGGGGATTCACCCCTCCACTTT
CDR3aa: CATSRVQGDSPLHF
len: 14
d_gene: -
j_gene: TRBJ1-6
abundance: -
v_gene: TRBV15

CDR3nt: TGTGCCATCACTTGGGACAGAGGTCAGCCCCAGCATTTT
CDR3aa: CAITWDRGQPQHF
len: 13
d_gene: TRBD1
j_gene: TRBJ1-5
abundance: -
v_gene: TRBV10-3

CDR3nt: TGTGCCAGCAGTCTGAACTACCGGGACTCTGGCTACACCTTC
CDR3aa: CASSLNYRDSGYTF
len: 14
d_gene: -
j_gene: TRBJ1-2
abundance: -
v_gene: TRBV27

CDR3nt: TGTGCCAGCAGTTACGCGGGGAGCTCCTACAATGAGCAGTTCTTC
CDR3aa: CASSYAGSSYNEQFF
len: 15
d_gene: -
j_gene: TRBJ2-1
abundance: -
v_gene: TRBV6-2/TRBV6-3

CDR3nt: TGCGCCAGCAGCCAAGACACGGCGGGAACAGATACGCAGTATTTT
CDR3aa: CASSQDTAGTDTQYF
len: 15
d_gene: -
j_gene: TRBJ2-3
abundance: -
v_gene: TRBV4-3

CDR3nt: TGTGCCAGCAGTTGGACTCTACAAGAGACCCAGTACTTC
CDR3aa: CASSWTLQETQYF
len: 13
d_gene: -
j_gene: TRBJ2-5
abundance: -
v_gene: TRBV6-5

CDR3nt: TGCGCCAGCAGCAGGACAGGAACTAGCACAGATACGCAGTATTTT
CDR3aa: CASSRTGTSTDTQYF
len: 15
d_gene: TRBD1
j_gene: TRBJ2-3
abundance: -
v_gene: TRBV5-1

CDR3nt: TGTGCCATCGCGCCGGCGGGGGAAGTGAATGAGCAGTTCTTC
CDR3aa: CAIAPAGEVNEQFF
len: 14
d_gene: TRBD2
j_gene: TRBJ2-1
abundance: -
v_gene: TRBV10-3

CDR3nt: TGTGCCAGCAGCGTGACCGGGACAGGTGATTCACCCCTCCACTTT
CDR3aa: CASSVTGTGDSPLHF
len: 15
d_gene: TRBD1
j_gene: TRBJ1-6
abundance: -
v_gene: TRBV9

CDR3nt: TGTGCCAGCAGCTCCGGACAGGGAGGCGAGCAGTACTTC
CDR3aa: CASSSGQGGEQYF
len: 13
d_gene: TRBD1
j_gene: TRBJ2-7
abundance: few
v_gene: TRBV7-2

CDR3nt: TGTGCCAGCTTCAGCGGGTATGGCTACACCTTC
CDR3aa: CASFSGYGYTF
len: 11
d_gene: -
j_gene: TRBJ1-2
abundance: -
v_gene: TRBV6-5

CDR3nt: TGTGCCAGCAGCTCCCCCTCTCTCACCGGGGAGCTGTTTTTT
CDR3aa: CASSSPSLTGELFF
len: 14
d_gene: -
j_gene: TRBJ2-2
abundance: -
v_gene: TRBV7-2

CDR3nt: TGTGCCAGCAGTGAATCGCTAGCGGGATTCTACAATGAGCAGTTCTTC
CDR3aa: CASSESLAGFYNEQFF
len: 16
d_gene: TRBD2
j_gene: TRBJ2-1
abundance: -
v_gene: TRBV2

CDR3nt: TGTGCCAGCAGCTTAACGCTAGTCGATGAGCAGTTCTTC
CDR3aa: CASSLTLVDEQFF
len: 13
d_gene: -
j_gene: TRBJ2-1
abundance: -
v_gene: TRBV7-3

CDR3nt: TGTGCCAGCAGCCAAGGGGGACAGGGAGATTCACCCCTCCACTTT
CDR3aa: CASSQGGQGDSPLHF
len: 15
d_gene: TRBD1
j_gene: TRBJ1-6
abundance: few
v_gene: TRBV3-1/TRBV3-2

CDR3nt: TGTGCCAGCAGTGAAGTAAAGGCTAGCGGGGCGTACGAGCAGTACTTC
CDR3aa: CASSEVKASGAYEQYF
len: 16
d_gene: TRBD2
j_gene: TRBJ2-7
abundance: -
v_gene: TRBV2

CDR3nt: TGTGCCAGCAGTTACCCCCTGTGGGGGGAAGTCGGGCAGCCCCAGCATTTT
CDR3aa: CASSYPLWGEVGQPQHF
len: 17
d_gene: -
j_gene: TRBJ1-5
abundance: -
v_gene: TRBV6-2/TRBV6-3

CDR3nt: TGTGCCATCAGTGATCGGGAGTTCTGGGAGCAGTACTTC
CDR3aa: CAISDREFWEQYF
len: 13
d_gene: -
j_gene: TRBJ2-7
abundance: -
v_gene: TRBV10-3

CDR3nt: TGTGCCAGCAGTTCGCAGGGGATTGAGCAGTTCTTC
CDR3aa: CASSSQGIEQFF
len: 12
d_gene: -
j_gene: TRBJ2-1
abundance: -
v_gene: TRBV2

CDR3nt: TGTGCCATCAGTGGACAGGGGGCGAACACTGAAGCTTTCTTT
CDR3aa: CAISGQGANTEAFF
len: 14
d_gene: TRBD1
j_gene: TRBJ1-1
abundance: -
v_gene: TRBV10-3

CDR3nt: TGTGCCAGCTATTCCCAATTTTTAGGGCAGGGCAACTATGGCTACACCTTC
CDR3aa: CASYSQFLGQGNYGYTF
len: 17
d_gene: -
j_gene: TRBJ1-2
abundance: -
v_gene: TRBV6-4

CDR3nt: TGTGCCAGCAGCCTCCCCGGGAGCTCTGGAAACACCATATATTTT
CDR3aa: CASSLPGSSGNTIYF
len: 15
d_gene: -
j_gene: TRBJ1-3
abundance: -
v_gene: TRBV5-6

CDR3nt: TGCGCCAGCCCCTCCCCCCCGGGACAGGGGATCCACGAGCAGTACTTC
CDR3aa: CASPSPPGQGIHEQYF
len: 16
d_gene: TRBD1
j_gene: TRBJ2-7
abundance: few
v_gene: TRBV23-1

CDR3nt: TGTGCCAGCAGTTACGGCGGGGGAGGGTATGGCTACACCTTC
CDR3aa: CASSYGGGGYGYTF
len: 14
d_gene: -
j_gene: TRBJ1-2
abundance: -
v_gene: TRBV6-6

CDR3nt: TGCGCCAGCAGCCCTAGCACAGATACGCAGTATTTT
CDR3aa: CASSPSTDTQYF
len: 12
d_gene: -
j_gene: TRBJ2-3
abundance: -
v_gene: TRBV5-1

CDR3nt: TGTGCCAGTAGTATAGTCCAGCCGGGAGGCAATCAGCCCCAGCATTTT
CDR3aa: CASSIVQPGGNQPQHF
len: 16
d_gene: -
j_gene: TRBJ1-5
abundance: -
v_gene: TRBV19

CDR3nt: TGTGCCATCAGTGAGACTAAATCTGAGCAGTTCTTC
CDR3aa: CAISETKSEQFF
len: 12
d_gene: -
j_gene: TRBJ2-1
abundance: -
v_gene: TRBV10-3

CDR3nt: TGTGCCAGCTCCTCGGTTAGCCAGCCCCAGCATTTT
CDR3aa: CASSSVSQPQHF
len: 12
d_gene: -
j_gene: TRBJ1-5
abundance: -
v_gene: TRBV28

CDR3nt: TGTGCCAGCAGCTTTAGGACTAGCGGGCGGGATGAGCAGTTCTTC
CDR3aa: CASSFRTSGRDEQFF
len: 15
d_gene: TRBD2
j_gene: TRBJ2-1
abundance: -
v_gene: TRBV5-6

CDR3nt: TGCGCCAGCAGCCAAGATTACTTATTAACCGGGACTTTGGAATACCACGAGCAGTACTTC
CDR3aa: CASSQDYLLTGTLEYHEQYF
len: 20
d_gene: -
j_gene: TRBJ2-7
abundance: -
v_gene: TRBV4-1

CDR3nt: TGTGCCAGCAGTAGACAGGGATACGAGCAGTACTTC
CDR3aa: CASSRQGYEQYF
len: 12
d_gene: TRBD1
j_gene: TRBJ2-7
abundance: -
v_gene: TRBV12-3/TRBV12-4

CDR3nt: TGTGCCAGCAGGCAGGGAAATAGCAATCAGCCCCAGCATTTT
CDR3aa: CASRQGNSNQPQHF
len: 14
d_gene: -
j_gene: TRBJ1-5
abundance: -
v_gene: TRBV6-5

CDR3nt: TGTGCCAGCAGTGACCAAGGGGTCCGGGGCTACACCTTC
CDR3aa: CASSDQGVRGYTF
len: 13
d_gene: -
j_gene: TRBJ1-2
abundance: once
v_gene: TRBV25-1

CDR3nt: TGTGCCAGCAGTTTGGGGACATCGAACACCGGGGAGCTGTTTTTT
CDR3aa: CASSLGTSNTGELFF
len: 15
d_gene: -
j_gene: TRBJ2-2
abundance: -
v_gene: TRBV28

CDR3nt: TGTGCCACTACGGTATCGGGTGAGCAGTACTTC
CDR3aa: CATTVSGEQYF
len: 11
d_gene: -
j_gene: TRBJ2-7
abundance: -
v_gene: TRBV28

CDR3nt: TGTGCCAGCAGCGTAGCGGGACAAAATGGAAACACCATATATTTT
CDR3aa: CASSVAGQNGNTIYF
len: 15
d_gene: -
j_gene: TRBJ1-3
abundance: -
v_gene: TRBV9

CDR3nt: TGTGCCACCAGTGAGGGGACTAGGGTCTTCTACAATGAGCAGTTCTTC
CDR3aa: CATSEGTRVFYNEQFF
len: 16
d_gene: TRBD2
j_gene: TRBJ2-1
abundance: -
v_gene: TRBV24-1

CDR3nt: TGTGCCACCGGTCGGCGGGATAGCAATCAGCCCCAGCATTTT
CDR3aa: CATGRRDSNQPQHF
len: 14
d_gene: -
j_gene: TRBJ1-5
abundance: -
v_gene: TRBV15

CDR3nt: TGTGCCAGCAACAGGAACAGGGACAATGAGCAGTTCTTC
CDR3aa: CASNRNRDNEQFF
len: 13
d_gene: -
j_gene: TRBJ2-1
abundance: -
v_gene: TRBV11-1

CDR3nt: TGCGCCAGCAGCCAAGATCAAACATACAATGAGCAGTTCTTC
CDR3aa: CASSQDQTYNEQFF
len: 14
d_gene: -
j_gene: TRBJ2-1
abundance: -
v_gene: TRBV4-1

CDR3nt: TGTGCCAGCAGCTCGTCAGGGGGTGGCGAAGCTTTCTTT
CDR3aa: CASSSSGGGEAFF
len: 13
d_gene: TRBD1
j_gene: TRBJ1-1
abundance: -
v_gene: TRBV7-3

CDR3nt: TGTGCCAGCAGTATCGGACAGGACTCTAGGGACTTCTATGGCTACACCTTC
CDR3aa: CASSIGQDSRDFYGYTF
len: 17
d_gene: TRBD1
j_gene: TRBJ1-2
abundance: -
v_gene: TRBV28

CDR3nt: TGTGCCAGCAGTTACGGCCCGCCCATTAGCACAGATACGCAGTATTTT
CDR3aa: CASSYGPPISTDTQYF
len: 16
d_gene: -
j_gene: TRBJ2-3
abundance: -
v_gene: TRBV6-5

CDR3nt: TGTGCCAGCAGGAGAGCGGGAGTCGGGAGGGAGCTGTTTTTT
CDR3aa: CASRRAGVGRELFF
len: 14
d_gene: TRBD2
j_gene: TRBJ2-2
abundance: -
v_gene: TRBV28

CDR3nt: TGTGCCAGCAGAACCGGGACAGGACCCTTCGAGCAGTACTTC
CDR3aa: CASRTGTGPFEQYF
len: 14
d_gene: TRBD1
j_gene: TRBJ2-7
abundance: -
v_gene: TRBV6-5

CDR3nt: TGCGCCAGCAGCCAAGCCCCAGAAGGAGAGGGAGGAAATGAGCAGTTCTTC
CDR3aa: CASSQAPEGEGGNEQFF
len: 17
d_gene: -
j_gene: TRBJ2-1
abundance: -
v_gene: TRBV4-3

CDR3nt: TGTGCCATCAGTTCGGAGCAGGGGGCTATCTCCGGGGAGCTGTTTTTT
CDR3aa: CAISSEQGAISGELFF
len: 16
d_gene: TRBD1
j_gene: TRBJ2-2
abundance: -
v_gene: TRBV10-3

CDR3nt: TGTGCCTGGACCTCCGGGGCTAGCGGACATGAGCAGTTCTTC
CDR3aa: CAWTSGASGHEQFF
len: 14
d_gene: TRBD2
j_gene: TRBJ2-1
abundance: -
v_gene: TRBV30